Shown below are 27 T cell receptor beta chains from a single sample sequenced in a study of CD4+ T cells in melanoma. The data were produced by immunoSEQ multiplex PCR, yet TCRdb's version contains in-frame clones alone and is incomplete. In the table there are tens of thousands of clones, 60% to 75% of which are singletons. Sequencing was performed on tumor tissue. The receptors were gathered from a human donor with melanoma.

The chain is built from TRBV7-2 and TRBJ1-3; TRBD1 matches 8 bases. The germline V gene has CDR1 SGHTA and CDR2 FQGNSA. V gave up 5 bases and J gave up 4 bases; unmatched junction bases: 13. This CDR3 is built from 17 residues. CDR3 in amino acids: CASSPSLAGGEGNTIYF. In DNA form, the CDR3 reads TGTGCCAGCAGCCCCTCTTTGGCAGGGGGCGAAGGAAACACCATATATTTT.

V is TRBV7-8 and J is TRBJ1-5, with D possibly TRBD1 on 6 matching bases. Trimming left V 5 bases short and J 7 bases short, with 15 bases between. This CDR3 contains 14 residues. In germline, CDR1 is SGHVS, CDR2 FQNEAQ. The CDR3 DNA reads as TGTGCCAGCAGCATAGGGGGGGCTTTACAGCCCCAGCATTTT. Its protein is CASSIGGALQPQHF. Variable domain in full (rest from reference TRBV7-8 and TRBJ1-5): GAGVSQSPRYKVAKRGQDVALRCDPISGHVSLFWYQQALGQGPEFLTYFQNEAQLDKSGLPSDRFFAERPEGSVSTLKIQRTQQEDSAVYLCASSIGGALQPQHFGDGTRLSIL.

In the case of this clone: A single base separates this from a much larger clone, so it may be a read error. The chain is built from TRBV27 and TRBJ2-1; 8 nucleotides agree with TRBD1. In germline, CDR1 is MNHEY, CDR2 SMNVEV (reference sequence). The CDR3 contains 13 residues. The DNA for the CDR3 is TGTGCCAACAGTCTGGACAGGGACAATGAGCAGTTCTTC. It encodes CANSLDRDNEQFF.

The rearrangement joins TRBV5-8 to TRBJ1-5; D may be TRBD1 (5 bases). The CDR3 is made up of 12 amino acids. Germline assignment: CDR1 SGHTS and CDR2 YDEGEE. Between the trimmed V and J ends, which lost 4 bases and 6 bases, there was a span of 8 bases. The CDR3 loop reads CASSMGPQPQHF. DNA of the CDR3: TGTGCCAGCAGCATGGGACCTCAGCCCCAGCATTTT. The full variable domain, its missing parts supplied by reference TRBV5-8 and TRBJ1-5, is EAGVTQSPTHLIKTRGQQATLRCSPISGHTSVYWYQQALGLGLQFLLWYDEGEERNRGNFPPRFSGRQFPNYSSELNVNALELEDSALYLCASSMGPQPQHFGDGTRLSIL.

The J gene is TRBJ2-2, the V gene TRBV25-1; a possible D gene is TRBD1 (6 bases). CDR3 size: 11 residues. Trimming stripped 10 bases from V and 6 bases from J, with 9 bases between. In germline, CDR1 is MGHDK, CDR2 SYGVNS. CDR3 bases: TGTGCCACCCAGGGGTCCGGGGAGCTGTTTTTT. This encodes CATQGSGELFF.

This clone was seen many times. The CDR3: CASNPNGEQYF. The DNA of the CDR3 is TGTGCCAGCAACCCCAACGGAGAGCAGTACTTC. This chain connects TRBV11-3 to TRBJ2-7; unclear D gene. Trimming stripped 7 bases from V and 7 bases from J, with 11 bases between. CDR3 length equals 11 residues. CDR1 and CDR2 from the germline V gene are SGHNT and YENEEA.

The chain links TRBV30 to TRBJ2-7, with D maybe TRBD2 (8 bases). CDR3 size: 17 residues. Germline values: CDR1 GTSNPN, CDR2 SVGIG (reference sequence). V was clipped by 3 bases and J by 2 bases, with 23 bases between them. As DNA, the CDR3 is TGTGCCTGGAGGACAGGGACCGCGGGGGGCTACCCCTACGAGCAGTACTTC. Translating gives CAWRTGTAGGYPYEQYF. Drawing the rest from reference TRBV30 and TRBJ2-7, the complete variable domain is SQTIHQWPATLVQPVGSPLSLECTVEGTSNPNLYWYRQAAGRGLQLLFYSVGIGQISSEVPQNLSASRPQDRQFILSSKKLLLSDSGFYLCAWRTGTAGGYPYEQYFGPGTRLTVT.

CDR3 in DNA: TGTGCCAGCAGTGCCGGGACAAGCTCAGAAAAACTGTTTTTT. Residues: CASSAGTSSEKLFF. The chain employs TRBV2 and TRBJ1-4; D perhaps matches TRBD1 (6 bases). The CDR3 is made up of 14 amino acids. The ends were cut back, 4 bases at V and 8 bases at J, with 14 bases in the middle. Germline-derived CDR1 and CDR2 are SNHLY and FYNNEI.

This sequence joins TRBV9 and TRBJ2-5; tentative D call: TRBD2 (6 bases). The germline gives CDR1 SGDLS, CDR2 YYNGEE. Deletions cut 0 bases from V and 1 base from J, with 13 bases between. The CDR3 length is 16 residues. The CDR3 loop reads CASSVGGAGLQETQYF. CDR3 sequence (DNA): TGTGCCAGCAGCGTAGGCGGGGCGGGGCTCCAAGAGACCCAGTACTTC.

The chain employs TRBV6-4 and TRBJ2-3; TRBD1 matches 7 bases. The CDR3 sequence is 14 residues long. Germline lookup yields CDR1 MRHNA and CDR2 SNTAGT. V was pared by 4 bases and J by 2 bases, with 3 bases of the junction left unmatched. Written as DNA, the CDR3 is TGTGCCAGCAGTGCCCAGGGGGTCACAGATACGCAGTATTTT. This translates into CASSAQGVTDTQYF.

This rearrangement joins TRBV28 to TRBJ2-4; 11 bases align to TRBD2. With 2 bases clipped from V and 2 bases from J, the junction kept 5 bases outside the gene matches. The CDR3 spans 17 residues. Germline CDR1 MDHEN, CDR2 SYDVKM. The CDR3 loop is CASSLPLAGGTKNIQYF. CDR3 DNA sequence: TGTGCCAGCAGTTTACCCTTAGCGGGGGGGACCAAAAACATTCAGTACTTC.

The rearrangement links TRBV27 to TRBJ2-3; 9 bases agree with TRBD1. This CDR3 is built from 15 residues. Germline V gene lookup returns CDR1 MNHEY and CDR2 SMNVEV (reference sequence). Germline trimming cut 2 bases from V and 6 bases from J; bases unmatched to any gene: 6. Here the CDR3 DNA reads TGTGCCAGCAGTTTAAAGGGACAGGGACCGGATACGCAGTATTTT. Translation: CASSLKGQGPDTQYF.

This sequence joins TRBV13 and TRBJ1-1; 7 positions match TRBD1. Germline loops: CDR1 PRHDT, CDR2 FYEKMQ (reference sequence). This CDR3 comprises 12 residues. V gave up 5 bases and J gave up 7 bases; unmatched junction bases: 4. The CDR3 DNA follows: TGTGCCAGCAGCATGACAGGGTTTGAAGCTTTCTTT. This sequence encodes CASSMTGFEAFF.

V and J are TRBV6-6 and TRBJ2-5, with 10 bases fitting TRBD1. The germline gives CDR1 MNHNY, CDR2 SVGAGI (reference sequence). The CDR3 is made up of 15 amino acids. V was clipped by 0 bases and J by 3 bases; unmatched bases: 1. CDR3 DNA: TGTGCCAGCAGTTACTCTGGGACAGGGGAAGAGACCCAGTACTTC. The encoded protein is CASSYSGTGEETQYF.

The J gene is TRBJ2-6, the V gene TRBV11-2; no reliable D call. CDR3 length: 15 residues. Deletions cut 7 bases from V and 3 bases from J, with 13 bases between. The germline gives CDR1 SGHAT, CDR2 FQNNGV. The CDR3 nucleotides read TGTGCCAGCACCAAGGGATCGGGTGGGGCCAACGTCCTGACTTTC. Translated, it gives CASTKGSGGANVLTF.

This clone was detected once. The chain recombines TRBV29-1 with TRBJ1-1, with TRBD1 matching 7 bases. The V gene's germline CDR1 is SQVTM and CDR2 ANQGSEA. Trimming removed 6 bases from V and 5 bases from J; junction bases left unmatched: 9. This CDR3 is 13 amino acids long. CDR3 in amino acids: CSVAGTENTEAFF. Written as DNA, the CDR3 is TGCAGCGTCGCCGGGACAGAGAATACTGAAGCTTTCTTT.

Turning to this clone: It differs at one base from a far larger clone, so likely a read error. The V call is TRBV7-3, the J call TRBJ1-4; D ambiguous. The better agreement between TRBJ2-2 and the DNA end casts doubt on the J call. Germline lookup yields CDR1 SGHTA and CDR2 FQGTGA. The CDR3 covers 12 residues. The CDR3 here is CASSSNTGELFF. CDR3 nucleotides: TGTGCCAGCAGCTCGAACACCGGGGAGCTGTTTTTT.

This clone turned up a few times. The chain joins TRBV2 to TRBJ2-1, with 8 bases matching TRBD1. J was trimmed by 2 bases and V by 5 bases; bases with no gene match: 5. Germline V lookup: CDR1 SNHLY, CDR2 FYNNEI. This CDR3 comprises 15 residues. The CDR3 DNA follows: TGTGCCAGCAGTTGGGCGGGACAGGCCTACAATGAGCAGTTCTTC. Protein: CASSWAGQAYNEQFF.

This clone was recorded once. The rearrangement uses TRBV2 and TRBJ2-5; D is uncertain. Trimming stripped 2 bases from V and 5 bases from J, with 6 bases between. The CDR3 extends over 12 amino acids. In germline, CDR1 is SNHLY, CDR2 FYNNEI. The CDR3 nucleotides read TGTGCCAGCAGTGAATCCCGCGAGACCCAGTACTTC. Amino acid sequence: CASSESRETQYF. The whole variable domain, filled in from reference TRBV2 and TRBJ2-5, reads EPEVTQTPSHQVTQMGQEVILRCVPISNHLYFYWYRQILGQKVEFLVSFYNNEISEKSEIFDDQFSVERPDGSNFTLKIRSTKLEDSAMYFCASSESRETQYFGPGTRLLVL.

The chain combines TRBV7-9 with TRBJ1-1; D call uncertain. The V gene lost 3 bases and the J gene lost 6 bases, with 17 bases spanning the gap. The CDR3 length is 15 residues. Germline-derived CDR1 and CDR2 are SEHNR and FQNEAQ (reference sequence). The CDR3 nucleotides read TGTGCCAGCAGCTTCGGGTCACTGCCCTCGGCTGAAGCTTTCTTT. Protein sequence: CASSFGSLPSAEAFF.

CDR3 residues: CASSLSPGPDTQYF. The CDR3 nucleotides are TGTGCCAGCAGCTTATCTCCCGGTCCAGATACGCAGTATTTT. This rearrangement joins TRBV11-2 to TRBJ2-3, with D unresolved. V was pared by 2 bases and J by 4 bases, with 10 bases between. Germline assignment: CDR1 SGHAT and CDR2 FQNNGV. This CDR3 has 14 amino acids.

This clone was counted a few times. The chain has TRBV7-1 and TRBJ1-4, with no clear D. TRBV7-1 belongs to the ORF category, with a function that is uncertain. The V and J ends lost 5 bases and 14 bases respectively, with 12 bases between them. This CDR3 has 11 amino acids. The CDR3: CASSLAGRLFF. The CDR3 DNA reads TGTGCCAGCAGCCTCGCGGGAAGGCTGTTTTTT.

This clone was observed many times. The J gene is TRBJ1-5, the V gene TRBV28; no reliable D call. Germline assignment: CDR1 MDHEN and CDR2 SYDVKM. CDR3 length equals 14 residues. V lost 2 bases and J 11 bases, leaving 16 bases between the germline ends. CDR3 DNA: TGTGCCAGCAGTTTAGGTCAGGAGGTATTGGCCCAGCATTTT. This gives the protein CASSLGQEVLAQHF. Full variable domain (missing parts from reference TRBV28 and TRBJ1-5): DVKVTQSSRYLVKRTGEKVFLECVQDMDHENMFWYRQDPGLGLRLIYFSYDVKMKEKGDIPEGYSVSREKKERFSLILESASTNQTSMYLCASSLGQEVLAQHFGDGTRLSIL.

This clone was seen at least ten times. The rearrangement links TRBV28 to TRBJ1-5, with D perhaps TRBD1 (5 bases). Trimming took off 4 bases at V and 6 bases at J, with 22 bases between the two ends. The CDR3 length is 17 residues. In germline, CDR1 is MDHEN, CDR2 SYDVKM. The CDR3, as DNA: TGTGCCAGCAGTTCACCCAGCTGGGACCTGGGGGGTCAGCCCCAGCATTTT. This translates into CASSSPSWDLGGQPQHF.

This clone was counted a few times. V is TRBV7-9 and J is TRBJ2-7; 8 nucleotides line up with TRBD1. This CDR3 contains 14 residues. Looked up from germline, CDR1 is SEHNR and CDR2 is FQNEAQ (reference sequence). J lost 1 base, V lost 2 bases, and 1 base had no gene match. The CDR3 coding sequence is TGTGCCAGCAGCTTACAGGGGGCTTCCTACGAGCAGTACTTC. Residues: CASSLQGASYEQYF.

This chain joins TRBV7-9 and TRBJ2-3, with D possibly TRBD2 on 5 matching bases. The CDR3 has 15 residues. The V end lost 5 bases, the J end lost 4 bases, and 16 bases lay between the germline ends. Germline V gives CDR1 SEHNR, CDR2 FQNEAQ (reference sequence). CDR3 protein: CASSVSIAGPDTQYF. The DNA for the CDR3 is TGTGCCAGCAGCGTAAGCATTGCGGGCCCAGATACGCAGTATTTT.

The V gene is TRBV5-1, the J gene TRBJ1-2; D is unresolved. The CDR3 consists of 15 residues. V was pared by 4 bases and J by 4 bases, with 17 bases between. Looked up from germline, CDR1 is SGHRS and CDR2 is YFSETQ. CDR3 region: CASSPAPAVPYGYTF. CDR3 bases: TGCGCCAGCAGCCCCGCGCCGGCAGTTCCCTATGGCTACACCTTC.